This T cell receptor (beta chain) was captured by sequencing in a study of identical twins. TCRdb called the 5' RACE reads again in MiXCR, with one record for every CDR3 protein. The sample consists of about 530,000 distinct CDR3 sequences, approximately 20% of them appearing once. The V and J ends lost 11 bases and 1 base respectively, with 8 bases between them. This CDR3 comprises 12 residues. CDR1 and CDR2 from the germline V gene are MDHEN and SYDVKM. This sample also appeared in a second study, on yellow fever vaccine responses in identical twins.

The chain has TRBV28 and TRBJ1-4, with no clear D. The receptor was isolated from a woman between 18 and 29 years old in good health. Material: CD4+ T cells sorted from blood. The CDR3: CAAYRTNEKLFF. In DNA, the CDR3 is TGTGCCGCTTACCGAACTAATGAAAAACTGTTTTTT.